This T cell receptor beta chain was recorded in a study of T cells in Graves' hyperthyroidism and ophthalmopathy. V lost 3 bases to trimming and J lost 8 bases, with 12 bases between them. In germline, CDR1 is SGHNT, CDR2 YENEEA. The CDR3 covers 13 residues. Regions amplified from RNA transcripts were the TCR beta CDR3 regions. HTBI primers were employed in a first-round RT-PCR of the TCR CDR3. A single record per CDR3 protein comes from TCRdb applying MiXCR to the multiplex PCR reads. The repertoire consists of roughly 420,000 distinct CDR3 sequences, with around a sixth occurring once and the leading ten covering 14%. This clonotype was seen at least ten times.

This clonotype originated in a woman under 30 with Graves' hyperthyroidism. This chain connects TRBV11-3 to TRBJ2-3; tentative D call: TRBD2 (5 bases). The sample was blood. CDR3 nucleotides: TGTGCCAGCAGCTTTTCTCCCGGAGGTACGCAGTATTTT. It yields the protein CASSFSPGGTQYF.